What follows describes a single T cell receptor beta chain. No cognate antigen has been identified for it. The record has no base qualities; no much larger clone is one base away. This sample stems from a study of blood T cell repertoires in COVID-19 (dated by TCRdb to the early 2020s). With respect to the entire study: The collaborator samples originated in the United States, Italy and Spain and spanned the acute and convalescent phases of COVID-19. The material from the prospective study consisted of cDNA or gDNA derived from T cells, B-cell-depleted T cells, or PBMCs. Deeply sampled blood TCRbeta repertoires from subjects exposed to, actively infected with, or recovered from COVID-19 were included in the dataset. The repertoires were released in a freely available public database intended as a resource for research on the immune response to SARS-CoV-2. Samples were obtained from the ongoing ImmuneRACE study (first 160 participants) and from 1,200 or so subjects provided by 6 global collaborators. A de-identified subject ID, COVID-19 status, age in years and sex were almost always included in the sample metadata. HLA class I and class II types, where available, came from metadata supplied by the sample provider rather than from assay-based typing.

CDR1 is given as LGHNT and CDR2 as FRNRAP, both from the germline V gene. Spanning cysteine to phenylalanine, the CDR3 consists of 17 amino acids. The retained sequence is limited to the CDR3, 51 bases, with the frame set at the first base. Trimming takes 6 bases from V and 0 bases from J, and the germline ends sit 15 bases apart. TCRbeta CDR3 regions were amplified from genomic DNA by means of the immunoSEQ Assay, a bias-controlled multiplex PCR. Per the original workflow: The number of nucleated cells in each sample was estimated from the amplification of reference gene primers within the assay. Sequence reads were collapsed and filtered to measure the absolute abundance of every unique TCRbeta CDR3 rearrangement. For each sample, productive Simpson clonality was calculated by taking the square root of Simpson's diversity index across productive rearrangements. TCRdb provides this immuneACCESS table in a form limited to in-frame rearrangements. Some clones are lacking; in checked studies, under half of them reflect an unresolved V gene, and why the rest are absent is not known. The V and J calls and clone size are taken from that table; D and trimming were inferred from the DNA. The sample contains 60,000 or so clones, 76% of them found a single time. The ten top clones hold 5% to 7% of the sample.

What the work shows at the level of the full study, not this receptor alone: The amount of clinical and demographic metadata varied by source and participant and was provided uncurated.

Each collaborating institution followed its own protocols to collect whole blood in K2EDTA tubes. For TCRbeta analysis, collaborator samples were shipped as frozen whole blood, as isolated PBMCs, or as DNA extracted from either sample type. The origin of this receptor is a woman in her forties or fifties with active or convalescent COVID-19. Material: peripheral blood. This chain is built from TRBV12-5 and TRBJ1-6, with an unclear D gene assignment. The sequenced DNA is TGTGCTAGTGGGGGCCTCTATGGGAGCTCCTATAATTCACCCCTCCACTTT. The encoded protein is CASGGLYGSSYNSPLHF.